This T cell receptor (beta chain) was profiled in a study of blood T cell repertoires in COVID-19. Turning to the study itself: Samples taken during acute and convalescent COVID-19 were collected in the United States, Italy and Spain.

Original processing notes: Using reference gene primer amplification, nucleated cell counts were estimated. Assay used: immunoSEQ multiplex PCR; TCRdb lists only in-frame clones, some missing. V and J calls and clone size are as listed in that table; D and trimming were resolved from the DNA. The sample contains about 160,000 clones, roughly 82% of which appear only once. The germline gives CDR1 KGHDR, CDR2 SFDVKD. Deletions cut 3 bases from V and 10 bases from J, with 15 bases between. The CDR3 sequence is 14 residues long. The sequenced sample was peripheral blood. The clonotype originates from a man aged 65-85 years with acute or convalescent COVID-19. The V call is TRBV24-1, the J call TRBJ2-1, with D possibly being TRBD2 (6 bases). The CDR3 region has the DNA TGTGCCACCAGTGATACGGGACTCGGAAGGGAGCAGTTCTTC. This sequence encodes CATSDTGLGREQFF.